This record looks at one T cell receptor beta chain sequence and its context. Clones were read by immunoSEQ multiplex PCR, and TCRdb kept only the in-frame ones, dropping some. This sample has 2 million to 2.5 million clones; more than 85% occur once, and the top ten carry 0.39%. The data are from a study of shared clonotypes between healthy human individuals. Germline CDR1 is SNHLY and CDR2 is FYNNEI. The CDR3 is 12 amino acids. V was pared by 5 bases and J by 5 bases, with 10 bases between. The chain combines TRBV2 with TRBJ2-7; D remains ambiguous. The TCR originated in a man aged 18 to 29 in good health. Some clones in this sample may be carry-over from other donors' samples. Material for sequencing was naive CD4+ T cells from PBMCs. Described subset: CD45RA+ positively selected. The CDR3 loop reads CASSQNRDEQYF. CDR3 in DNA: TGTGCCAGCAGTCAAAACAGAGACGAGCAGTACTTC.